These 22 T cell receptor beta chains originate from one sample sequenced in a study of response to subunit inactivated influenza vaccine. Each CDR3 protein is one row after TCRdb ran MiXCR on the RT-PCR reads. The data show about 780,000 distinct CDR3 sequences, approximately 17% seen once. The sample was PBMCs from blood, taken around 5 days after vaccination. These receptors all come from a man aged 50 or older who received an inactivated influenza vaccine.

This clonotype was observed a handful of times. The chain combines TRBV28 with TRBJ2-2; D not certain. This CDR3 contains 16 residues. Trimming stripped 3 bases from V and 4 bases from J, with 15 bases between. Germline CDR1 is MDHEN and CDR2 is SYDVKM. The CDR3 loop reads CASSFFPRTVTGELFF. The CDR3 region has the DNA TGTGCCAGCAGTTTTTTCCCTCGGACGGTCACCGGGGAGCTGTTTTTT.

This clonotype was seen many times. One end of the junction varies from germline; a read error may be responsible. The chain employs TRBV29-1 and TRBJ1-2; 7 bases are a match to TRBD1. The length of the CDR3 is 8 residues. The germline V gene has CDR1 SQVTM and CDR2 ANQGSEA. CDR3: CSDDREAF. The CDR3 DNA reads TGCAGCGACGACAGGGAGGCCTTC.

J is TRBJ1-2 and V is TRBV12-3 or TRBV12-4; D may be TRBD1 (5 bases). The CDR3 contains 13 residues. V gave up 4 bases and J gave up 4 bases, with 10 bases separating them. The CDR3 DNA reads as TGTGCCAGCAGTTCGGGACGCTTCTATGGCTACACCTTC. It yields the protein CASSSGRFYGYTF.

The chain is built from TRBV11-2 and TRBJ2-3; TRBD1 might be the D (6 bases). Germline V gene data show CDR1 as SGHAT and CDR2 as FQNNGV. The CDR3 runs to 15 residues. V lost 6 bases, J lost 2 bases, and 15 bases lay in between. The CDR3 DNA reads TGTGCCAGCAGAGTAAAGGGACATGACACAGATACGCAGTATTTT. Its protein product is CASRVKGHDTDTQYF.

V gene TRBV6-5 combines with J gene TRBJ2-6; 9 bases line up with TRBD2. V lost 7 bases, J lost 0 bases, and 7 bases stayed unmatched. CDR1 is MNHEY, CDR2 SVGAGI, per germline. This CDR3 is built from 17 residues. This CDR3 is CASTLAGALSGANVLTF. The CDR3 coding sequence is TGTGCCAGCACTTTAGCGGGAGCCCTCTCTGGGGCCAACGTCCTGACTTTC.

The rearrangement joins TRBV6-2 or TRBV6-3 to TRBJ2-7; D might be TRBD1 or TRBD2, each matching 6 bases. CDR1 and CDR2 (germline): MNHEY, SVGEGT. The germline V and J ends were trimmed by 2 bases and 6 bases, with 14 bases remaining between them. The CDR3 is 14 amino acids. DNA for the CDR3: TGTGCCAGCAGTTACGTGGGGGGCGCATTCGAGCAGTACTTC. Protein: CASSYVGGAFEQYF.

This clonotype was seen repeatedly, ten times or more. This chain's CDR3 is CASSNGRAGGNTDTQYF. CDR3 DNA sequence: TGTGCCAGCAGTAACGGACGCGCCGGCGGAAACACAGATACGCAGTATTTT. This chain links TRBV5-6 with TRBJ2-3; D is unclear. The length of the CDR3 is 17 residues. Germline assignment: CDR1 SGHDT and CDR2 YYEEEE. V gave up 5 bases and J gave up 2 bases, with 21 bases separating them.

This clonotype was recorded a few times. This chain connects TRBV14 to TRBJ2-2, with TRBD1 as a possible D gene (5 bases). This CDR3 has 13 residues. Trimming removed 4 bases at V and 7 bases at J, with 10 bases between. The germline V gene encodes CDR1 SGHDN and CDR2 FVKESK. CDR3 DNA sequence: TGTGCCAGCAGCCTCCGACAGCTCGGGGAGCTGTTTTTT. It yields the protein CASSLRQLGELFF.

J is TRBJ2-1 and V is TRBV7-9; TRBD2 is a possible D gene (6 bases). Germline V gene lookup returns CDR1 SEHNR and CDR2 FQNEAQ (reference sequence). The CDR3 is 17 residues long. Trimming shortened V by 4 bases and J by 8 bases, and 24 bases separated the two germline ends. CDR3 in DNA: TGTGCCAGCAGCTCCTTCGGACTACGGGGATTCTATTATGAGCAGTTCTTC. This encodes CASSSFGLRGFYYEQFF.

This clonotype was counted at least ten times. This chain joins TRBV7-8 and TRBJ2-5; maybe TRBD2 (5 bases). This CDR3 contains 13 residues. Trimming left V 4 bases short and J 5 bases short, with 11 bases between. Germline assignment: CDR1 SGHVS and CDR2 FQNEAQ. The CDR3 here is CASSSHERETQYF. The DNA of the CDR3 is TGTGCCAGCAGCTCCCACGAGCGGGAGACCCAGTACTTC.

The genes are TRBV7-9 and TRBJ2-5; TRBD1 might be the D (6 bases). CDR3 length: 13 residues. Germline CDR1 is SEHNR and CDR2 is FQNEAQ (reference sequence). V was trimmed by 5 bases and J by 6 bases, leaving 13 bases between them. The CDR3 reads CASSHREIKTQYF. The CDR3 coding sequence is TGTGCCAGCAGCCACAGGGAAATCAAGACCCAGTACTTC.

The chain has TRBV7-9 and TRBJ2-5; no firm D call. The CDR3 has 13 residues. Trimming took 4 bases from V and 5 from J, leaving 11 bases between them. CDR1 and CDR2 from the germline V gene are SEHNR and FQNEAQ (reference sequence). The CDR3 DNA reads TGTGCCAGCAGCTCAGTGCTTCGGGAGACCCAGTACTTC. Its translation: CASSSVLRETQYF.

This chain uses TRBV4-1 with TRBJ1-4; D not certain. This CDR3 is 15 amino acids long. Trimming pared 0 bases from V and 8 bases from J, leaving 13 bases between. Germline V gene lookup returns CDR1 MGHRA and CDR2 YSYEKL. CDR3 residues: CASSQDLMDSEKLFF. The CDR3 coding sequence is TGCGCCAGCAGCCAAGATTTAATGGATAGCGAAAAACTGTTTTTT.

This clonotype showed up just a few times. V is TRBV28 and J is TRBJ2-4, with TRBD1 identical over 7 bases. With 4 bases clipped from V and 1 base from J, the junction kept 7 bases outside the gene matches. The CDR3 runs 16 residues. Germline V gene lookup returns CDR1 MDHEN and CDR2 SYDVKM. CDR3 bases: TGTGCCAGCAGTTCGCCTACAGGGGCGGCCAAAAACATTCAGTACTTC. Translating gives CASSSPTGAAKNIQYF.

The chain combines TRBV6-1 with TRBJ2-7, with TRBD1 identical over 10 bases. Trimming removed 6 bases from V and 2 bases from J; junction bases left unmatched: 7. This CDR3 region has 15 residues. Germline V gene data show CDR1 as MNHNS and CDR2 as SASEGT. The CDR3 is CASSQGQGFTYEQYF. Here the CDR3 DNA reads TGTGCCAGCAGCCAGGGACAGGGGTTTACCTACGAGCAGTACTTC.

V and J are TRBV12-3 or TRBV12-4 and TRBJ2-5, with a possible D match to TRBD2 (5 bases). The CDR3 sequence is 14 residues long. V was shortened by 5 bases and J by 5 bases, with 15 bases between the two germline ends. CDR3 coding DNA: TGTGCCAGCAGTACTCCCCCGGACTGGGAGACCCAGTACTTC. It specifies CASSTPPDWETQYF.

This clonotype was seen a handful of times. V and J are TRBV20-1 and TRBJ2-7; D is ambiguous. CDR1 and CDR2 from the germline V gene are DFQATT and SNEGSKA (reference sequence). The CDR3 sequence is 13 residues long. The V end was cut by 3 bases, the J end by 4 bases, with 13 bases between. CDR3 nucleotides: TGCAGTGCTAGGGGATCCAGCCCTTACGAGCAGTACTTC. It codes for CSARGSSPYEQYF.

This clonotype was counted a few times. The gene calls are TRBV30 and TRBJ1-2; D is perhaps TRBD1 (5 bases). The CDR3 totals 13 residues. CDR1 GTSNPN and CDR2 SVGIG come from the germline V gene (reference sequence). V lost 0 bases and J lost 8, with 13 bases in between. This chain's CDR3 is CAWSVRVERGYTF. The DNA for the CDR3 is TGTGCCTGGAGTGTCAGGGTGGAGCGCGGCTACACCTTC. Full variable domain (outside the CDR3, taken from reference TRBV30 and TRBJ1-2): SQTIHQWPATLVQPVGSPLSLECTVEGTSNPNLYWYRQAAGRGLQLLFYSVGIGQISSEVPQNLSASRPQDRQFILSSKKLLLSDSGFYLCAWSVRVERGYTFGSGTRLTVV.

This clonotype was observed a few times. V is TRBV29-1 and J is TRBJ1-1, with 12 bases lining up with TRBD1. Germline assignment: CDR1 SQVTM and CDR2 ANQGSEA. CDR3 length equals 15 residues. Losses at the gene ends were 6 bases for V and 2 bases for J; bases not matched to a gene: 7. The chain's CDR3 is CSVLYGTGGNTEAFF. The CDR3, as DNA: TGCAGCGTACTCTACGGGACAGGGGGCAACACTGAAGCTTTCTTT.

This clonotype was found many times. The chain is built from TRBV29-1 and TRBJ2-3; TRBD2 matches at 7 bases. Germline CDR1 SQVTM, CDR2 ANQGSEA. The length of the CDR3 is 14 residues. Trimming removed 2 bases from V and 1 base from J; junction bases left unmatched: 3. The CDR3 sequence: CSVERLAGTDTQYF. The CDR3 DNA reads TGCAGCGTTGAACGGCTAGCGGGCACAGATACGCAGTATTTT.

Ten or more counts support this clonotype. The rearrangement links TRBV4-2 to TRBJ2-1; 7 bases fit TRBD2. The V segment lost 1 base and the J segment 0 bases; nucleotides outside the gene matches: 0. The CDR3 loop spans 15 amino acids. The V gene's germline CDR1 is LGHNA and CDR2 YNFKEQ. The CDR3: CASSQGTSSYNEQFF. The CDR3 nucleotides read TGTGCCAGCAGCCAAGGGACTAGCTCCTACAATGAGCAGTTCTTC.

In its sample, this clonotype was seen a few times. The genes are TRBV20-1 and TRBJ1-5, with 7 positions matching TRBD1. V was clipped by 4 bases and J by 2 bases; unmatched bases: 8. The CDR3 extends over 15 amino acids. The germline V gene encodes CDR1 DFQATT and CDR2 SNEGSKA (reference sequence). The CDR3 spells CSATQQGWGNQPQHF. CDR3 DNA sequence: TGCAGTGCTACCCAACAGGGGTGGGGCAATCAGCCCCAGCATTTT.